This entry is about one T cell receptor beta chain. Its target is unknown. The study drew all its donors from Caucasian adults living in Nashville, Tennessee. CD4+ cells were split into CD45RA+ naive and CD45RA-negative memory subsets. Sequencing was performed with immunoSEQ multiplex PCR; in TCRdb, only in-frame clones are kept and a portion is missing. The sample yields 2 million to 2.5 million clones, about 94% seen once. The CDR3 extends over 14 amino acids. Germline assignment: CDR1 SGHRS and CDR2 YFSETQ. V lost 4 bases and J 0 bases, leaving 11 bases between the germline ends. These data originate in a study of shared clonotypes between healthy human individuals. Whole-study findings and limits: Memory subsets had estimated richness that was generally smaller than that of naive subsets. Incomplete sequencing of sorted subsets was indicated by rarefaction despite large depth.

The sequenced sample consisted of naive CD4+ T cells sorted from blood. As for subset: CD45RA+ positively selected. The chain combines TRBV5-1 with TRBJ2-7, with D maybe TRBD1 (6 bases). This receptor was taken from a man between 18 and 29 years old in good health. The CDR3 DNA is TGCGCCAGCAGCATGACAGGTTTCTCCTACGAGCAGTACTTC. Translating gives CASSMTGFSYEQYF.